This passage covers 14 T cell receptor beta chains from one sample sequenced in a study of T-cell memory formation after mild COVID-19. TCRdb called the 5' RACE reads again in MiXCR, with one record for every CDR3 protein. The data contain a few hundred thousand distinct CDR3 sequences, over 20% of them singletons. Source material: PBMCs or a T cell subset sorted from them (not recorded which). The receptors shown here come from an adult woman who had mild COVID-19 (a few samples of this study predate the infection). Cell type and time point are not known.

The V call is TRBV9, the J call TRBJ2-7; TRBD1 is a possible D gene (5 bases). This CDR3 has 13 residues. Per the germline V gene, CDR1 is SGDLS and CDR2 is YYNGEE. The V gene lost 4 bases and the J gene lost 5 bases, with 13 bases spanning the gap. In DNA form, the CDR3 reads TGTGCCAGCAGCTCAGGGTTCCTGAACGAGCAGTACTTC. It translates to CASSSGFLNEQYF.

This clonotype came up a few times. The rearrangement links TRBV20-1 to TRBJ2-7; D is unclear. V lost 0 bases and J 3 bases, leaving 6 bases between the germline ends. From germline, CDR1 is DFQATT and CDR2 SNEGSKA (reference sequence). This CDR3 has 12 amino acids. Written as DNA, the CDR3 is TGCAGTGCTAGAGATCCAGACTACGAGCAGTACTTC. Its protein product is CSARDPDYEQYF.

DNA of the CDR3: TGTGCCAGCAGCTTACTGGCCGCACTAGCGGGCCAAGAGACCCAGTACTTC. Translation gives CASSLLAALAGQETQYF. V is TRBV7-8 and J is TRBJ2-5; 9 bases match TRBD2. This CDR3 contains 17 residues. Trimming at V came to 2 bases and at J to 1 base, leaving 8 bases not matched to a gene. CDR1 and CDR2 (germline): SGHVS, FQNEAQ.

The chain uses TRBV5-1 and TRBJ1-4; D is unclear. From germline, CDR1 is SGHRS and CDR2 YFSETQ. The V end lost 1 base, the J end lost 5 bases, and 15 bases lay between the germline ends. The CDR3 totals 16 residues. The CDR3 bases are TGCGCCAGCAGCTTGATCCCCCTGGGTCAGAATGAAAAACTGTTTTTT. It is translated as CASSLIPLGQNEKLFF.

This chain uses TRBV20-1 with TRBJ2-5; 10 nucleotides match TRBD2. CDR1 is DFQATT, CDR2 SNEGSKA, per germline (reference sequence). This CDR3 has 15 amino acids. V lost 6 bases to trimming and J lost 2 bases; unmatched junction nucleotides: 9. The CDR3 region is CSARAGGPLQETQYF. The CDR3, as DNA: TGCAGTGCCCGAGCGGGAGGGCCCTTACAAGAGACCCAGTACTTC.

This clonotype was detected a few times. This chain joins TRBV24-1 and TRBJ2-7, with 11 bases aligning to TRBD1. The germline gives CDR1 KGHDR, CDR2 SFDVKD. The trim removed 10 bases at V and 8 bases at J, leaving 9 bases unmatched. This CDR3 has 13 amino acids. In nucleotides, the CDR3 is TGTGCCACGTCGGACAGGGGGCGGAAAAAGCAGTACTTC. This encodes CATSDRGRKKQYF.

This clonotype was detected only a few times. The chain links TRBV24-1 to TRBJ2-1; 8 bases are shared with TRBD2. The V segment lost 4 bases and the J segment 4 bases; nucleotides outside the gene matches: 5. From germline, CDR1 is KGHDR and CDR2 SFDVKD. The CDR3 is 15 amino acids. The DNA of the CDR3 is TGTGCCACCAGTGACAGGACTAGCCAGTACAATGAGCAGTTCTTC. This translates into CATSDRTSQYNEQFF.

A few counts support this clonotype. J is TRBJ2-7 and V is TRBV7-9; D perhaps matches TRBD1 (6 bases). The germline CDR1 and CDR2 sequences are SEHNR and FQNEAQ (reference sequence). Trimming pared 2 bases from V and 7 bases from J, leaving 12 bases between. The CDR3 runs 13 residues. In DNA form, the CDR3 reads TGTGCCAGCAGCTTACTGGGGGCTGGAGAGCAGTACTTC. It codes for CASSLLGAGEQYF.

As DNA, the CDR3 is TGTGCCAGCAGTTTCGACAGGGGTCAGCCCCAGCATTTT. Encoded protein: CASSFDRGQPQHF. The chain is built from TRBV12-3 or TRBV12-4 and TRBJ1-5, with 8 bases fitting TRBD1. The CDR3 is made up of 13 amino acids. V trimming: 3 bases; J trimming: 6 bases; junction bases outside the gene matches: 1.

The V gene is TRBV12-3 or TRBV12-4, the J gene TRBJ2-7; D is possibly TRBD1 or TRBD2 (5 bases each). V was shortened by 2 bases and J by 0 bases, with 11 bases between the two germline ends. CDR3 length: 15 residues. The CDR3 coding sequence is TGTGCCAGCAGTTTAAGGATTGGGGGCTCCTACGAGCAGTACTTC. It yields the protein CASSLRIGGSYEQYF.

The J gene is TRBJ2-1, the V gene TRBV6-2 or TRBV6-3; 9 bases are a match to TRBD2. CDR1 is MNHEY and CDR2 is SVGEGT in the germline V gene. The V and J ends lost 5 bases and 6 bases, in that order; junction bases with no gene match: 5. The CDR3 contains 14 residues. Here the CDR3 reads CASSLLAGPNEQFF. In nucleotides, the CDR3 is TGTGCCAGCAGTCTTCTAGCGGGGCCCAATGAGCAGTTCTTC.

The chain links TRBV7-9 to TRBJ2-3, with 7 bases that match TRBD1. The trim removed 6 bases at V and 4 bases at J, leaving 13 bases unmatched. This CDR3 has 16 amino acids. The germline gives CDR1 SEHNR, CDR2 FQNEAQ (reference sequence). The CDR3 nucleotides read TGTGCCAGCAGGGGGTGGCAGGGGGAGTCCCCAGATACGCAGTATTTT. Amino acid sequence: CASRGWQGESPDTQYF.

This chain joins TRBV20-1 and TRBJ2-7; 9 positions agree with TRBD2. The CDR3 has 16 residues. Trimming cost V 4 bases and J 0 bases; bases outside gene matches: 10. Germline CDR1 and CDR2: DFQATT and SNEGSKA (reference sequence). The CDR3 loop reads CSAKHPGLASSYEQYF. The CDR3 DNA sequence: TGCAGTGCTAAGCACCCGGGACTAGCCTCCTCCTACGAGCAGTACTTC.

In its sample, this clonotype was seen a few times. CDR3 bases: TGTGCCAGCAAGACAGCTTCTGGGGCCAACGTCCTGACTTTC. This codes for CASKTASGANVLTF. The rearrangement uses TRBV6-2 or TRBV6-3 and TRBJ2-6; D is possibly TRBD1 (5 bases). The germline gives CDR1 MNHEY, CDR2 SVGEGT. The CDR3 spans 14 residues. V lost 7 bases and J 1 base, leaving 8 bases between the germline ends.